This T cell receptor (beta chain) was profiled in a study of cytomegalovirus exposure and HLA in healthy donors. The PCR was carried out with 60 Vbeta primers and 13 Jbeta primers. This table comes from immunoSEQ multiplex PCR, and its TCRdb copy is limited to in-frame clones, with some not included. Found here are about 80,000 clones, approximately 80% of them singletons; the top ten hold over 20%. V was shortened by 3 bases and J by 4 bases, with 12 bases between the two germline ends. Germline values: CDR1 LNHDA, CDR2 SQIVND (reference sequence). The CDR3 length is 15 residues. The sequence came from a woman aged 45-65 years in good health and CMV-seropositive. The sample consisted of PBMCs. This rearrangement joins TRBV19 to TRBJ2-2; D is perhaps TRBD2 (6 bases). For the CDR3, the DNA is TGTGCCAGTAGTATCCGGACCGGGGGCACCGGGGAGCTGTTTTTT. Amino acids: CASSIRTGGTGELFF.